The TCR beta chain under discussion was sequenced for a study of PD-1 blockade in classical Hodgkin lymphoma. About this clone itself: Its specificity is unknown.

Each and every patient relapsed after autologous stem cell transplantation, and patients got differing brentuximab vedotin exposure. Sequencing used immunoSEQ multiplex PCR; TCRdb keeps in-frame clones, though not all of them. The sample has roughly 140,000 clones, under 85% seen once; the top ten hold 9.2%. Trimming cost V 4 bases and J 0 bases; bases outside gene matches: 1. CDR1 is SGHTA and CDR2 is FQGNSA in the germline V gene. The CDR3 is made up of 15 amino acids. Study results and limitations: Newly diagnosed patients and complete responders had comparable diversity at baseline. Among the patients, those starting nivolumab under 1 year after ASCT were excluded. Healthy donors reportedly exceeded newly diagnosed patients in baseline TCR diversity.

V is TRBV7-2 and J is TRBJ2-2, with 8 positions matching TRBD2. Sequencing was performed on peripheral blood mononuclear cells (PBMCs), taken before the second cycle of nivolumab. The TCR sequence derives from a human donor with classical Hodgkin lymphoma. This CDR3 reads CASSSGGANTGELFF. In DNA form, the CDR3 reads TGTGCCAGCAGCTCCGGGGGGGCGAACACCGGGGAGCTGTTTTTT.